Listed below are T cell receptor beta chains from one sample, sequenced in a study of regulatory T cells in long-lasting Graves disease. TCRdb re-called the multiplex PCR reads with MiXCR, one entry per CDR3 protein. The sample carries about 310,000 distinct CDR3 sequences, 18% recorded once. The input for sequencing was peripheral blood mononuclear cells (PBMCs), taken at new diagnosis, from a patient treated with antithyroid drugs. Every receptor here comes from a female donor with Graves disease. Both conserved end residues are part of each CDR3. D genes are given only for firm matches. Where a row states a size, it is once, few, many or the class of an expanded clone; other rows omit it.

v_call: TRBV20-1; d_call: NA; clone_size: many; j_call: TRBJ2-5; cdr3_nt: TGCAGTGCTAAGAGTGCCCAGGGTATTGAAGAGACCCAGTACTTC; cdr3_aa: CSAKSAQGIEETQYF
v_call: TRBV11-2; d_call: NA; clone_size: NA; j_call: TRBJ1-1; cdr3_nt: TGTGCCAGCAGCCTTTCGACAAAAACTGAAGCTTTCTTT; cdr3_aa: CASSLSTKTEAFF
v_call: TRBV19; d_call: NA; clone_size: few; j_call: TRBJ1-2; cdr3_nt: TGTGCCAGCACTCAGGGGAACTATGGCTACACCTTC; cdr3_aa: CASTQGNYGYTF
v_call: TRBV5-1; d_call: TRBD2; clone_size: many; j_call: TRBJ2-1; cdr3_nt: TGCGCCAGCAGCCTTGCCCTAGCGGGAGCGTTCAATGAGCAGTTCTTC; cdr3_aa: CASSLALAGAFNEQFF
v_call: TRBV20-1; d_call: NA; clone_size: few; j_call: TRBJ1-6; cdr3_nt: TGCAGTGCTCCCGACCCCGGAGGGGACTATAATTCACCCCTCCACTTT; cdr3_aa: CSAPDPGGDYNSPLHF
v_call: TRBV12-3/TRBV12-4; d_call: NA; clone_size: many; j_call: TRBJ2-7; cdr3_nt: TGTGCCAGCTCGATTACCCTCTACGAGCAGTACTTC; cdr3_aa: CASSITLYEQYF
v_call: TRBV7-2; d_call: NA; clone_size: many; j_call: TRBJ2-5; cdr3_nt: TGTGCCAGCAGCTCCAGCCTCCTTGACCAAGAGACCCAGTACTTC; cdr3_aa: CASSSSLLDQETQYF
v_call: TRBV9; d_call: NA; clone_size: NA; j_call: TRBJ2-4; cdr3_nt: TGTGCCAGCAGCGTAGGGTTGGGCATTCAGTACTTC; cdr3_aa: CASSVGLGIQYF
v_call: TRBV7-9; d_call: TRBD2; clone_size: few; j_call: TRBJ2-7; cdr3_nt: TGTGCCAGCAATAGCGGGAGAGGGTACGAGCAGTACTTC; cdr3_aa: CASNSGRGYEQYF
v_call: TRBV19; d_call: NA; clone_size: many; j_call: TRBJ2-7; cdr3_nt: TGTGCCAGTAGTATGGTAGGGGCTAAGGAGCAGTACTTC; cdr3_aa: CASSMVGAKEQYF
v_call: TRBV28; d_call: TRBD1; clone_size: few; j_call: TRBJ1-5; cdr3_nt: TGTGCCAGCAGTTTAGTAAACCGGGACAGCCTACATTTT; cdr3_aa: CASSLVNRDSLHF